Following are 19 T cell receptor beta chains from one sample sequenced in a study of CD8+ T cells in alopecia areata. Extraction of RNA preceded its reverse transcription into cDNA, which served as the sequencing template. The data were produced by immunoSEQ multiplex PCR, yet TCRdb's version contains in-frame clones alone and is incomplete. The table lists over 150,000 clones, around 63% of them singletons. Sequenced here: CD4+ T cells sorted from blood, sampled at week 0. The receptors originated from a human donor with alopecia areata.

This clone has just one count. The genes are TRBV25-1 and TRBJ2-3; D not resolved. V was cut by 5 bases and J by 5 bases, with 5 bases left in between. The CDR3 is 11 amino acids. CDR1 and CDR2 from the germline V gene are MGHDK and SYGVNS. The CDR3, as DNA: TGTGCCAGCAGTCTCCTAGATACGCAGTATTTT. As protein: CASSLLDTQYF.

The chain is built from TRBV30 and TRBJ1-1, with unresolved D. The germline gives CDR1 GTSNPN, CDR2 SVGIG (reference sequence). This CDR3 is built from 11 residues. Between the trimmed V and J ends, which lost 4 bases and 1 base, there was a span of 4 bases. The CDR3 is CAWKKNTEAFF. CDR3 DNA sequence: TGTGCCTGGAAAAAGAACACTGAAGCTTTCTTT.

The rearrangement joins TRBV4-2 to TRBJ1-6; D is undetermined. The CDR3 is made up of 14 amino acids. Germline CDR1 is LGHNA and CDR2 is YNFKEQ. Trimming pared 1 base from V and 7 bases from J, leaving 8 bases between. The CDR3 DNA follows: TGTGCCAGCAGCCAAGGGGTAGAAAATTCACCCCTCCACTTT. As protein: CASSQGVENSPLHF.

The chain links TRBV29-1 to TRBJ1-1, with a tentative D call TRBD1 (6 bases). Trimming took off 6 bases at V and 0 bases at J, with 11 bases between the two ends. The CDR3 runs 13 residues. Germline-derived CDR1 and CDR2 are SQVTM and ANQGSEA. CDR3 amino acids: CSVRTGMNTEAFF. CDR3 bases: TGCAGCGTACGAACAGGGATGAACACTGAAGCTTTCTTT.

This clone has just a few counts. The rearrangement links TRBV10-3 to TRBJ1-4; D may be TRBD1 (6 bases). The CDR3 covers 16 residues. V was cut by 3 bases and J by 1 base, with 12 bases left in between. Per germline, CDR1 ENHRY and CDR2 SYGVKD. In DNA, the CDR3 is TGTGCCATCAGTGACCCCGCGGACAGAACTAATGAAAAACTGTTTTTT. It yields the protein CAISDPADRTNEKLFF.

The rearrangement links TRBV29-1 to TRBJ1-1, with D hard to call. Trimming took 3 bases from V and 1 from J, leaving 6 bases between them. Per germline, CDR1 SQVTM and CDR2 ANQGSEA. The CDR3 is 12 residues long. As DNA, the CDR3 is TGCAGCGTTGATGACGGGAACACTGAAGCTTTCTTT. This gives the protein CSVDDGNTEAFF.

This chain links TRBV10-3 with TRBJ2-3; D is ambiguous. The CDR3 runs to 12 residues. The germline V gene has CDR1 ENHRY and CDR2 SYGVKD. With 3 bases removed from V and 3 bases from J, the gap between germline ends came to 4 bases. The CDR3 DNA follows: TGTGCCATCAGTGAAATGACAGATACGCAGTATTTT. Translated, it gives CAISEMTDTQYF.

This clone was picked up one time. Other nucleotide sequences in the sample specify the same CDR3. The chain carries TRBV29-1 and TRBJ2-1; D not certain. Germline V lookup: CDR1 SQVTM, CDR2 ANQGSEA. The V end lost 3 bases, the J end lost 6 bases, and 3 bases lay between the germline ends. The CDR3 is made up of 10 amino acids. CDR3 in DNA: TGCAGCGTTGACGGCAATGAGCAGTTCTTC. Residues: CSVDGNEQFF.

Only one count was recorded for this clone. The chain joins TRBV10-3 to TRBJ2-4; D may be TRBD2 (7 bases). CDR1 is ENHRY and CDR2 is SYGVKD in the germline V gene. V lost 5 bases and J lost 7, with 39 bases in between. The CDR3 runs 22 residues. The CDR3: CAISSQPLMKSEGGALENIQYF. The CDR3 DNA is TGTGCCATCAGTTCGCAACCGCTAATGAAGTCGGAAGGGGGGGCGTTGGAGAACATTCAGTACTTC.

The rearrangement uses TRBV29-1 and TRBJ1-2; D remains ambiguous. Trimming cost V 6 bases and J 8 bases, with 4 bases left between them. Germline V gene data show CDR1 as SQVTM and CDR2 as ANQGSEA. This CDR3 has 8 residues. The CDR3 sequence is CSVSGYTF. The CDR3 bases are TGCAGCGTAAGCGGCTACACCTTC.

This chain connects TRBV11-2 to TRBJ2-3; D may be TRBD2 (5 bases). Germline V gene sequence: CDR1 SGHAT, CDR2 FQNNGV. This CDR3 is 15 amino acids long. The V and J ends lost 1 base and 4 bases respectively, with 12 bases between them. CDR3 protein: CASSLVLAGADTQYF. The CDR3 DNA is TGTGCCAGCAGCTTAGTGTTGGCCGGGGCAGATACGCAGTATTTT. The variable domain in full, completed from reference TRBV11-2 and TRBJ2-3, reads EAGVAQSPRYKIIEKRQSVAFWCNPISGHATLYWYQQILGQGPKLLIQFQNNGVVDDSQLPKDRFSAERLKGVDSTLKIQPAKLEDSAVYLCASSLVLAGADTQYFGPGTRLTVL.

The CDR3 sequence: CAISPMLAGSSYEQYF. In nucleotides, the CDR3 is TGTGCCATCAGTCCGATGCTAGCGGGGTCTTCCTACGAGCAGTACTTC. The chain carries TRBV10-3 and TRBJ2-7; 9 positions match TRBD2. The V and J ends lost 5 bases and 1 base, in that order; junction bases with no gene match: 9. CDR1 is ENHRY and CDR2 is SYGVKD in the germline V gene. The CDR3 extends over 16 amino acids.

This clone was observed a single time. The gene calls are TRBV25-1 and TRBJ1-6; D uncertain. Trimming shortened V by 1 base and J by 3 bases, and 7 bases separated the two germline ends. This CDR3 comprises 15 residues. CDR1 MGHDK and CDR2 SYGVNS come from the germline V gene. CDR3 nucleotides: TGTGCCAGCAGTGAATTTTTGGACTATAATTCACCCCTCCACTTT. It specifies CASSEFLDYNSPLHF.

The genes are TRBV11-2 and TRBJ2-7; a possible D gene is TRBD1 (6 bases). The V gene lost 7 bases and the J gene lost 4 bases, with 11 bases spanning the gap. The CDR3 covers 12 residues. Germline-derived CDR1 and CDR2 are SGHAT and FQNNGV. The CDR3 here is CASKQGGYEQYF. CDR3 coding DNA: TGTGCCAGCAAACAGGGTGGATACGAGCAGTACTTC.

This clone was seen a single time. CDR3: CASSEWQGQDYNEQFF. CDR3 in DNA: TGTGCCAGCAGTGAATGGCAGGGACAGGACTACAATGAGCAGTTCTTC. V and J are TRBV2 and TRBJ2-1; 8 bases agree with TRBD1. Trimming took 2 bases from V and 3 from J; bases not matched to a gene: 6. Per germline, CDR1 SNHLY and CDR2 FYNNEI. CDR3 length equals 16 residues.

This chain connects TRBV6-5 to TRBJ1-1, with D tentatively TRBD1 (5 bases). The V gene's germline CDR1 is MNHEY and CDR2 SVGAGI. Deletions cut 6 bases from V and 4 bases from J, with 12 bases between. The CDR3 has 13 amino acids. CDR3 in DNA: TGTGCCAGCAGCCGACAGAGTCCCACTGAAGCTTTCTTT. It specifies CASSRQSPTEAFF.

A word on this clone: Other DNA sequences of this sample code for an identical CDR3. J is TRBJ1-5 and V is TRBV30; tentatively, D is TRBD1 (5 bases). Germline assignment: CDR1 GTSNPN and CDR2 SVGIG (reference sequence). This CDR3 comprises 13 residues. V dropped 3 bases and J dropped 7 bases, with 13 bases sitting between them. In nucleotides, the CDR3 is TGTGCCTGGAGGGGGCAGGGCGGCCAGCCCCAGCATTTT. It is translated as CAWRGQGGQPQHF.

The J gene is TRBJ2-5, the V gene TRBV9, with 7 bases lining up with TRBD1. Germline V gene data show CDR1 as SGDLS and CDR2 as YYNGEE. CDR3 size: 14 residues. The V segment lost 6 bases and the J segment 3 bases; nucleotides outside the gene matches: 8. CDR3 DNA: TGTGCCAGCACCAAGACAGGGCATAAAGAGACCCAGTACTTC. It is translated as CASTKTGHKETQYF. Variable domain in full (rest from reference TRBV9 and TRBJ2-5): DSGVTQTPKHLITATGQRVTLRCSPRSGDLSVYWYQQSLDQGLQFLIQYYNGEERAKGNILERFSAQQFPDLHSELNLSSLELGDSALYFCASTKTGHKETQYFGPGTRLLVL.

This chain joins TRBV7-2 and TRBJ1-2; 10 positions match TRBD1. The V and J ends lost 5 bases and 6 bases, in that order; junction bases with no gene match: 12. The CDR3 sequence is 16 residues long. CDR1 and CDR2 (germline): SGHTA, FQGNSA. The CDR3 DNA is TGTGCCAGCAGCCCTCGACAGGGGGCCCTGAGAGATGGCTACACCTTC. It is translated as CASSPRQGALRDGYTF.